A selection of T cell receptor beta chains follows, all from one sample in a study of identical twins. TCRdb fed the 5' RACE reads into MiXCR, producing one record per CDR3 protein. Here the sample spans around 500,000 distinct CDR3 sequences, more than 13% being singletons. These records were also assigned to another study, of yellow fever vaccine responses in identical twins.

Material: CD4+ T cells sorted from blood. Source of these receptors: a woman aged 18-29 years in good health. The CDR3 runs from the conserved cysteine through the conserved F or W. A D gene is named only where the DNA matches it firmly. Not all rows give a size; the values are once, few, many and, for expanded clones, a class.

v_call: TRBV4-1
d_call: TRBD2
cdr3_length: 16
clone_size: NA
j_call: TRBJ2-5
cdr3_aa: CASSEGLVRGEETQYF
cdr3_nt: TGCGCCAGCAGCGAGGGCTTAGTGCGGGGGGAAGAGACCCAGTACTTC

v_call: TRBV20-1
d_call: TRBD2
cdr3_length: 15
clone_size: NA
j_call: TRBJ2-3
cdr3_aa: CSASGRVASTDTQYF
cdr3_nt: TGCAGTGCTAGCGGGAGGGTCGCTAGCACAGATACGCAGTATTTT

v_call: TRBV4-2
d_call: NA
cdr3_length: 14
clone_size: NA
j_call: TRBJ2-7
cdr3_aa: CASSPGGGWDEQYF
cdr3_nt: TGTGCCAGCAGCCCTGGGGGCGGGTGGGACGAGCAGTACTTC

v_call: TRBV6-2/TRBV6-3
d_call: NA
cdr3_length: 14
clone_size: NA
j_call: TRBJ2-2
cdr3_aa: CASSYTVQAGELFF
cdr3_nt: TGTGCCAGCAGTTACACGGTCCAGGCCGGGGAGCTGTTTTTT

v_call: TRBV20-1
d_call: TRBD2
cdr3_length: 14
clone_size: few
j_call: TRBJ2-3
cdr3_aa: CSALLAGGVDTQYF
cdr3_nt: TGCAGTGCTCTACTAGCGGGAGGCGTAGATACGCAGTATTTT

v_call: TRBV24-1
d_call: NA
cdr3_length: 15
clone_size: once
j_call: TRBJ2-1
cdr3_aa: CATSVPEGPYNEQFF
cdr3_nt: TGTGCCACCAGTGTACCCGAGGGGCCTTACAATGAGCAGTTCTTC

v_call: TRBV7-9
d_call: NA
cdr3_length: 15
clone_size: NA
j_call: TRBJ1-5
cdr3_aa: CASSLVGVGNQPQHF
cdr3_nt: TGTGCCAGCAGCTTAGTGGGTGTCGGCAATCAGCCCCAGCATTTT

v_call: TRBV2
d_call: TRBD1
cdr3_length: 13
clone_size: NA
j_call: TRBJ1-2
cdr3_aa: CASRVDRDGGYTF
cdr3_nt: TGTGCCAGCAGGGTCGACAGGGACGGTGGCTACACCTTC

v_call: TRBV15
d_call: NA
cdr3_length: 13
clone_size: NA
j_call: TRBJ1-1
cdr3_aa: CATSGQGGTEAFF
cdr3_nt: TGTGCCACCAGCGGGCAGGGAGGCACTGAAGCTTTCTTT

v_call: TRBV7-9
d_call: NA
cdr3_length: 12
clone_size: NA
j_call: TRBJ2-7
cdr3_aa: CASSLDGRKQYF
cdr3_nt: TGTGCCAGCAGCCTGGACGGGCGTAAGCAGTACTTC

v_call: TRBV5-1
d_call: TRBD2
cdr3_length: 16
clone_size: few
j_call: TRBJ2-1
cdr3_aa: CASSAVGAGARNEQFF
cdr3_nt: TGCGCCAGCAGCGCCGTCGGAGCGGGGGCCAGGAATGAGCAGTTCTTC

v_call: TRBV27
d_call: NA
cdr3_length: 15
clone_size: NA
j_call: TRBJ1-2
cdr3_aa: CASSLSSLGAQGYTF
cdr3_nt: TGTGCCAGCAGTTTATCCTCCCTCGGGGCGCAGGGCTACACCTTC

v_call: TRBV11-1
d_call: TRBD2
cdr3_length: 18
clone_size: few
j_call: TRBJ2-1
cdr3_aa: CASSLNSVWGGSYNEQFF
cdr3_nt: TGTGCCAGCAGCTTAAACAGTGTATGGGGGGGCTCCTACAATGAGCAGTTCTTC

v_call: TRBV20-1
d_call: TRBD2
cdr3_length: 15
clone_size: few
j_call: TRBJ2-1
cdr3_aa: CSANLAGDPYNEQFF
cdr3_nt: TGCAGTGCTAACCTAGCGGGAGACCCCTACAATGAGCAGTTCTTC

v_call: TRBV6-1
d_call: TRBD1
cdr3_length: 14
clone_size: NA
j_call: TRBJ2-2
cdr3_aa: CATSGTGFTGELFF
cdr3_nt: TGTGCCACCTCGGGGACAGGATTCACCGGGGAGCTGTTTTTT

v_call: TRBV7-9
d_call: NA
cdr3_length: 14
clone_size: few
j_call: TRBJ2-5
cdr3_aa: CASSLGGQPETQYF
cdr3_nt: TGTGCCAGCAGCTTGGGGGGACAGCCGGAGACCCAGTACTTC

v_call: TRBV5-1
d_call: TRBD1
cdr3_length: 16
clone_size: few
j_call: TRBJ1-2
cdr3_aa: CASSLGQGASNYGYTF
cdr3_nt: TGCGCCAGCAGCTTGGGACAGGGGGCTTCTAACTATGGCTACACCTTC

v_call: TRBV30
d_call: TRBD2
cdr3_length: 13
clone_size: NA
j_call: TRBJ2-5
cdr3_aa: CACRLAGVETQYF
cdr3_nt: TGTGCCTGTCGACTAGCGGGAGTCGAGACCCAGTACTTC

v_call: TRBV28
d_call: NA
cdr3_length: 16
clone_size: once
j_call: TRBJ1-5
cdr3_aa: CASRTSTARGNQPQHF
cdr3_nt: TGTGCCAGCAGAACCTCGACAGCGAGAGGCAATCAGCCCCAGCATTTT

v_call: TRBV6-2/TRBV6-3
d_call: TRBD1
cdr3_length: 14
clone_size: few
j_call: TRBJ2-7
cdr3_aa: CASRPPGQGYEQYF
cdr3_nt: TGTGCCAGCAGACCTCCGGGACAGGGCTACGAGCAGTACTTC

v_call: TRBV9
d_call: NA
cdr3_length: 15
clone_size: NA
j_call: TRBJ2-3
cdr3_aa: CASSVMSGGTDTQYF
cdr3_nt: TGTGCCAGCAGCGTAATGTCGGGAGGCACAGATACGCAGTATTTT

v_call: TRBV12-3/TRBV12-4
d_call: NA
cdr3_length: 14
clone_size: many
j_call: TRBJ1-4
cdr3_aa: CASSPGHENEKLFF
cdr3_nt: TGTGCCAGCAGTCCGGGACATGAGAATGAAAAACTGTTTTTT

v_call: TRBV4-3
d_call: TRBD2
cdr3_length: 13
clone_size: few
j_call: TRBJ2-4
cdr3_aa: CASSQVGGDIQYF
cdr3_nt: TGCGCCAGCAGCCAAGTTGGGGGGGACATTCAGTACTTC

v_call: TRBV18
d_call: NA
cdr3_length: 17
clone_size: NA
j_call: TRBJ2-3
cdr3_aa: CASSPLQAEQHTDTQYF
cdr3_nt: TGTGCCAGCTCACCATTACAGGCAGAACAACACACAGATACGCAGTATTTT

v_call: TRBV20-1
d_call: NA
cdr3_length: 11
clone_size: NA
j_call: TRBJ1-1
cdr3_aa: CSGPLNTEAFF
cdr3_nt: TGCAGTGGACCGCTGAACACTGAAGCTTTCTTT

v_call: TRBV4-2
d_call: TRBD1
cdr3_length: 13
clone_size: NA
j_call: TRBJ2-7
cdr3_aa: CASSPRTGREQYF
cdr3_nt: TGTGCCAGCAGCCCCCGGACAGGGAGGGAGCAGTACTTC

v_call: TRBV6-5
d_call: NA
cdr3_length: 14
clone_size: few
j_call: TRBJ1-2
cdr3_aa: CASSSGTQHYGYTF
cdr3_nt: TGTGCCAGCAGTTCCGGGACACAGCATTATGGCTACACCTTC

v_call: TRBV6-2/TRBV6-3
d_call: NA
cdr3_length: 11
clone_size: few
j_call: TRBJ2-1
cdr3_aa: CASSYYSEQFF
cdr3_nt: TGTGCCAGCAGTTACTACAGTGAGCAGTTCTTC

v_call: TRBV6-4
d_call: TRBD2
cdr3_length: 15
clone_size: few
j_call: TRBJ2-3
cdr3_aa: CASSDVGGGADTQYF
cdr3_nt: TGTGCCAGCAGTGATGTCGGGGGAGGGGCAGATACGCAGTATTTT

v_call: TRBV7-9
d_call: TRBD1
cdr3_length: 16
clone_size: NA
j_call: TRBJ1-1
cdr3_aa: CASSPTSGTVNTEAFF
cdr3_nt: TGTGCCAGCAGCCCCACATCCGGGACAGTAAACACTGAAGCTTTCTTT

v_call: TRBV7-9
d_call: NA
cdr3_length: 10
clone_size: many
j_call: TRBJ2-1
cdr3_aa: CASSFKEQFF
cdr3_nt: TGTGCCAGCAGCTTTAAGGAGCAGTTCTTC

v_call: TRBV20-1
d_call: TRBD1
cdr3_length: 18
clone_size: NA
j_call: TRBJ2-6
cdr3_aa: CSARGYGQGYSGANVLTF
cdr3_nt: TGCAGTGCTAGAGGGTATGGACAGGGTTATTCTGGGGCCAACGTCCTGACTTTC

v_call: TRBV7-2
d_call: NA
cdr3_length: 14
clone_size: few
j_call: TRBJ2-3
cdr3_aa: CASSLVRATDTQYF
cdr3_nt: TGTGCCAGCAGCTTAGTCCGGGCCACAGATACGCAGTATTTT

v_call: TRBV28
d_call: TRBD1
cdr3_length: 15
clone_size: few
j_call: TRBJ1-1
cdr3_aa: CASSRRGQINTEAFF
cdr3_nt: TGTGCCAGCAGTCGAAGGGGACAGATTAACACTGAAGCTTTCTTT

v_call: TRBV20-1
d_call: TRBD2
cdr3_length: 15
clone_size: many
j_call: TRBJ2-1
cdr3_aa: CSARVQLAGWNEQFF
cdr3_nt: TGCAGTGCTAGAGTCCAACTAGCGGGTTGGAATGAGCAGTTCTTC

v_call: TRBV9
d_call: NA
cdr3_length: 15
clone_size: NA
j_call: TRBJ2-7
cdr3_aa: CASSVGGAGTYEQYF
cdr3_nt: TGTGCCAGCAGCGTAGGGGGGGCGGGCACCTACGAGCAGTACTTC

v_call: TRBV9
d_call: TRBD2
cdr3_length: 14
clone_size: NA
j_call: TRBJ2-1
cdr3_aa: CASSVGTRGGEQFF
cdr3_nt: TGTGCCAGCAGCGTAGGGACTAGGGGCGGTGAGCAGTTCTTC